This T cell receptor beta chain was captured in a study of CD8+CD57+ T cells in acquired aplastic anemia. The study, taken as a whole, reports: Patients and controls shared 25 to 30 CD8+ CDR3 sequences.

Using genomic DNA as the template, TCR beta VDJ and CDR3 profiling was carried out. MiXCR was run by TCRdb on the reads, yielding one entry per CDR3 protein. Among around 290,000 distinct CDR3 sequences listed, 56% were seen once. A remark on this clonotype: Its target is not known.

The germline V gene has CDR1 LNHDA and CDR2 SQIVND (reference sequence). There are 14 residues in the CDR3. V lost 5 bases, J lost 4 bases, and 12 bases lay in between. Selection for sequencing was limited to patients who had shown CD8+CD57+ cell expansion by flow cytometry. Each patient had severe acquired aplastic anemia. The receptor was derived from a human donor with aplastic anemia. This sequence joins TRBV19 and TRBJ2-1, with a weak D call TRBD2 (6 bases). Sequences were obtained from sorted CD4+, CD8+, or CD8+CD57+ T cells (not recorded which) from PBMCs. CDR3 residues: CASSLIGTYNEQFF. The CDR3 region has the DNA TGTGCCAGTAGTCTAATAGGGACTTACAATGAGCAGTTCTTC. The full variable domain, rest sourced from reference TRBV19 and TRBJ2-1, is DGGITQSPKYLFRKEGQNVTLSCEQNLNHDAMYWYRQDPGQGLRLIYYSQIVNDFQKGDIAEGYSVSREKKESFPLTVTSAQKNPTAFYLCASSLIGTYNEQFFGPGTRLTVL.